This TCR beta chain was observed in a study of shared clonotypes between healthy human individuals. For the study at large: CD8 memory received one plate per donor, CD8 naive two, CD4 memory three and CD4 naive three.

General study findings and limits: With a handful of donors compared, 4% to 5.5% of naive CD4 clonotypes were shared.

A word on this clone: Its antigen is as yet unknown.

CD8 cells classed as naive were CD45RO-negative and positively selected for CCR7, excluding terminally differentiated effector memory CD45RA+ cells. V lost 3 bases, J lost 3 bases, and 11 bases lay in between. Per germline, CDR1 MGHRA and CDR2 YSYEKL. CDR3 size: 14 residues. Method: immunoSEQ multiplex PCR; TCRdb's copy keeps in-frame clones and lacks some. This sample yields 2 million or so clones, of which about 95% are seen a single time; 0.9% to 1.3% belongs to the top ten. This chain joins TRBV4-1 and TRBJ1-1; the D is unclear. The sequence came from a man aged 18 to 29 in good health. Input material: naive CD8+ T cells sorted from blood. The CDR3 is CASSQGVVYTEAFF. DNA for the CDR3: TGCGCCAGCAGCCAGGGAGTGGTGTACACTGAAGCTTTCTTT.